These T cell receptor beta chains were read from a single sample in a study of blood T cell repertoires in COVID-19. Clones were sequenced by immunoSEQ multiplex PCR, and TCRdb holds only the in-frame ones, with some missing. Of about 120,000 clones listed, around 78% are singletons. Specimen: peripheral blood. These TCRs come from a man aged 25 to 45 with acute or convalescent COVID-19. CDR3s include the opening cysteine and the closing phenylalanine or tryptophan. D genes are given only for firm matches. Clone size is stated in some rows and not others, as once, few, many or a class when expanded.

d_call	j_call	clone_size	v_call	cdr3_aa	cdr3_nt
TRBD1	TRBJ1-1	.	TRBV18	CASSPPTWDRGRPGMNTEAFF	TGTGCCAGCTCACCACCGACCTGGGACAGGGGGCGCCCCGGGATGAACACTGAAGCTTTCTTT
.	TRBJ1-2	.	TRBV3-1/TRBV3-2	CASSLPDSQFYGYTF	TGTGCCAGCAGCCTGCCGGACAGCCAATTCTATGGCTACACCTTC
.	TRBJ1-2	.	TRBV3-1/TRBV3-2	CASSQDTQGRIYGYTF	TGTGCCAGCAGCCAAGATACGCAGGGAAGGATCTATGGCTACACCTTC
TRBD2	TRBJ2-1	.	TRBV3-1/TRBV3-2	CASSQDFGLAGASYNEQFF	TGTGCCAGCAGCCAAGATTTTGGGCTAGCGGGGGCCTCCTACAATGAGCAGTTCTTC
.	TRBJ2-3	.	TRBV6-1	CASSENQRAFAYDTQYF	TGTGCCAGCAGTGAGAACCAGCGGGCCTTCGCCTACGATACGCAGTATTTT
.	TRBJ1-6	once	TRBV10-1	CASSVTGQDSPLHF	TGCGCCAGCAGTGTAACAGGGCAGGATTCACCCCTCCACTTT
.	TRBJ1-1	.	TRBV16	CASSQRRGTEAFF	TGTGCCAGCAGCCAACGAAGAGGAACTGAAGCTTTCTTT
TRBD1	TRBJ1-2	many	TRBV6-5	CASKQGASIPRGYTF	TGTGCCAGCAAACAGGGGGCTTCAATTCCTCGTGGCTACACCTTC
TRBD2	TRBJ2-5	.	TRBV7-9	CASSAPGGSQETQYF	TGTGCCAGCAGCGCACCGGGGGGATCCCAAGAGACCCAGTACTTC
.	TRBJ2-7	.	TRBV7-2	CASSLASAGRHEQYF	TGTGCCAGCAGCTTAGCGTCGGCAGGGCGCCACGAGCAGTACTTC
TRBD1	TRBJ2-5	once	TRBV19	CASRGRDSQETQYF	TGTGCCAGTAGGGGCCGGGACAGTCAAGAGACCCAGTACTTC
TRBD1	TRBJ1-6	.	TRBV27	CASSLGQGVGSPLHF	TGTGCCAGCAGTCTTGGACAGGGGGTTGGTTCACCCCTCCACTTT
.	TRBJ2-7	.	TRBV19	CATSPGTYEQYF	TGTGCCACCTCGCCAGGGACCTACGAGCAGTACTTC
TRBD2	TRBJ2-1	.	TRBV24-1	CATSDTDLLAGEGEQFF	TGTGCCACCAGTGATACCGACCTACTAGCGGGGGAGGGTGAGCAGTTCTTC
.	TRBJ2-5	.	TRBV4-2	CASSQDGRPVETQYF	TGTGCCAGCAGCCAAGACGGGAGACCGGTAGAGACCCAGTACTTC
TRBD2	TRBJ2-3	.	TRBV7-6	CASSLSRTSGGPDRDTQYF	TGTGCCAGCAGCTTGTCCCGGACTAGCGGGGGTCCTGATAGAGATACGCAGTATTTT
TRBD2	TRBJ2-1	.	TRBV4-1	CASSGASGDNEQFF	TGCGCCAGCAGTGGGGCTAGCGGGGACAATGAGCAGTTCTTC
TRBD2	TRBJ2-1	.	TRBV7-2	CASSPYYSGSFYNEQFF	TGTGCCAGCAGCCCATACTACAGCGGGAGCTTCTACAATGAGCAGTTCTTC
TRBD1	TRBJ2-2	.	TRBV30	CAWSWQGAAGELFF	TGTGCCTGGAGTTGGCAGGGGGCGGCCGGGGAGCTGTTTTTT
.	TRBJ1-1	.	TRBV2	CASSPRQYSEAFF	TGTGCCAGCAGTCCGCGACAGTATTCGGAAGCTTTCTTT
.	TRBJ2-1	once	TRBV6-5	CASRAEGNEQFF	TGTGCCAGCAGGGCGGAAGGCAATGAGCAGTTCTTC
.	TRBJ2-7	few	TRBV27	CASSPVVGEQYF	TGTGCCAGCAGTCCCGTAGTCGGCGAGCAGTACTTC
.	TRBJ1-5	.	TRBV19	CASSFSQGNQPQHF	TGTGCCAGTAGTTTTTCCCAGGGGAATCAGCCCCAGCATTTT
TRBD2	TRBJ2-1	once	TRBV11-2	CASSSASGFGYNEQFF	TGTGCCAGCAGCTCTGCTAGCGGGTTTGGCTACAATGAGCAGTTCTTC
.	TRBJ1-1	.	TRBV27	CASSLKAGGTLNTEAFF	TGTGCCAGCAGTTTAAAGGCGGGCGGTACCTTGAACACTGAAGCTTTCTTT
.	TRBJ1-1	.	TRBV7-2	CASSLAGAPEAFF	TGTGCCAGCAGCTTAGCGGGGGCCCCTGAAGCTTTCTTT
TRBD1	TRBJ2-1	few	TRBV6-5	CASSPRDRGDNEQFF	TGTGCCAGCAGTCCCCGGGACAGGGGGGATAATGAGCAGTTCTTC
.	TRBJ2-1	.	TRBV7-3	CASSPDGGPGTWQFF	TGTGCCAGCAGCCCAGACGGCGGCCCGGGAACTTGGCAGTTCTTC
TRBD1	TRBJ2-1	.	TRBV5-1	CASSLDRGRNEQFF	TGCGCCAGCAGCTTGGACAGGGGAAGGAATGAGCAGTTCTTC
TRBD2	TRBJ2-2	.	TRBV9	CASSATSGGGELFF	TGTGCCAGCAGCGCAACTAGCGGCGGCGGGGAGCTGTTTTTT